These T cell receptor beta chains were read from a single sample in a study of response to subunit inactivated influenza vaccine. TCRdb reprocessed the RT-PCR reads via MiXCR and lists one record per CDR3 protein. The table includes 650,000 or so distinct CDR3 sequences, approximately 15% detected once. The sample here was PBMCs from blood, taken less than 15 days before vaccination. Receptors were obtained from a man in his forties or fifties who received an inactivated influenza vaccine. The CDR3 runs from the conserved cysteine through the conserved F or W. Fields, in order: V gene, J gene, D gene, clone size, CDR3 DNA, CDR3 protein. D genes are given only for firm matches. A row's size may be missing; if present it is once, few, many or a size class.

TRBV7-6	TRBJ1-2	.	few	TGTGCCAGCAGCTTAGGGGGGCGTTTCGGTCCCCATGGCTACACCTTC	CASSLGGRFGPHGYTF
TRBV5-6	TRBJ1-2	.	few	TGTGCCAGCAGCTGGACCGGGACCCGGGACGGCTACACCTTC	CASSWTGTRDGYTF
TRBV7-6	TRBJ1-1	.	many	TGTGCCAGCAGCTCTCGAATGAACACTGAAGCTTTCTTT	CASSSRMNTEAFF
TRBV15	TRBJ2-2	.	few	TGTGCCACCAGCCTAACAGGGAGGGCCACCGGGGAGCTGTTTTTT	CATSLTGRATGELFF
TRBV6-2/TRBV6-3	TRBJ2-4	TRBD2	.	TGTGCCAGCAGTTATACTAGCGGGAGTCCGGCCAAAAACATTCAGTACTTC	CASSYTSGSPAKNIQYF
TRBV7-6	TRBJ1-6	.	.	TGTGCCAGCAGCTTAGGAGGCCAGAATTCACCCCTCCACTTT	CASSLGGQNSPLHF
TRBV9	TRBJ2-7	TRBD1	many	TGTGCCAGCAGCGTAGTGGACAGGGCAGACCACGAGCAGTACTTC	CASSVVDRADHEQYF
TRBV9	TRBJ2-7	.	many	TGTGCCAGCAGCGTAGCAGCCGGGGGTGGCTCCTACGAGCAGTACTTC	CASSVAAGGGSYEQYF
TRBV18	TRBJ2-5	.	.	TGTGCCAGCTCACGAAGGGGCAGGGACCAAGAGACCCAGTACTTC	CASSRRGRDQETQYF
TRBV6-6	TRBJ2-1	.	few	TGTGCCAGCACTGGCGTTAACAATGAGCAGTTCTTC	CASTGVNNEQFF
TRBV7-2	TRBJ2-5	TRBD2	.	TGTGCCAGCAGCAAGGGACTAGATAAAGAGACCCAGTACTTC	CASSKGLDKETQYF
TRBV12-3/TRBV12-4	TRBJ2-5	.	many	TGTGCCAGCAGTTCCAACAACGTAGGGACCCAGTACTTC	CASSSNNVGTQYF
TRBV5-1	TRBJ1-1	.	.	TGCGCCAGCAGCTTGTCTGGGGACGCTTCTACGGAAGCTTTCTTT	CASSLSGDASTEAFF
TRBV6-5	TRBJ1-2	TRBD1	.	TGTGCCAGCAGTTACTCAGGGACAGGGGACTATGGCTACACCTTC	CASSYSGTGDYGYTF
TRBV20-1	TRBJ2-3	.	few	TGCAGTGCGCCTGAACTCGGAGATACGCAGTATTTT	CSAPELGDTQYF
TRBV7-2	TRBJ2-1	.	.	TGTGCCAGCAGTCGACGACCCTCCTACAATGAGCAGTTCTTC	CASSRRPSYNEQFF
TRBV29-1	TRBJ1-1	.	many	TGCAGCGCGGGGGGGCTGGGGAGGACTGAAGCTTTCTTT	CSAGGLGRTEAFF
TRBV24-1	TRBJ2-7	.	.	TGTGCCACCAGTGACAAAGAGAATGGGCGATCCTACGAGCAGTACTTC	CATSDKENGRSYEQYF
TRBV4-1	TRBJ2-4	.	few	TGCGCCAGCAGCCAAGATAGCCTAGCAAACATTCAGTACTTC	CASSQDSLANIQYF
TRBV27	TRBJ2-4	TRBD2	.	TGTGCCAGCAGTTTAACTAGCGGGAGGATTGCGGACATTCAGTACTTC	CASSLTSGRIADIQYF
TRBV7-2	TRBJ2-7	TRBD1	few	TGTGCCAGCAGACGAGACAGGGGGTCGAACGAGCAGTACTTC	CASRRDRGSNEQYF
TRBV24-1	TRBJ2-1	.	.	TGTGCCACCAGTGATCCGCTTGCAGTCGAGCAGTTCTTC	CATSDPLAVEQFF
TRBV20-1	TRBJ1-5	.	once	TGCAGTGCTAGGGAAACCCCCGCTTGGACGGTTAGCAATCAGCCCCAGCATTTT	CSARETPAWTVSNQPQHF
TRBV7-2	TRBJ2-2	TRBD2	few	TGTGCCAGCAGCTTAAATGCGGGGGGCGTCACCGGGGAGCTGTTTTTT	CASSLNAGGVTGELFF
TRBV15	TRBJ2-7	TRBD1	few	TGTGCCACCAGCGGGGACAGGGGGCCTTACGAGCAGTACTTC	CATSGDRGPYEQYF
TRBV12-3/TRBV12-4	TRBJ2-5	TRBD2	.	TGTGCCAGCAGTTCTAATAGCGGGAGTATGGCCGAGACCCAGTACTTC	CASSSNSGSMAETQYF
TRBV4-2	TRBJ1-5	TRBD1	many	TGTGCCAGCAGCCAAGACCCAGGGGGAGGCAATCAGCCCCAGCATTTT	CASSQDPGGGNQPQHF
TRBV7-2	TRBJ2-2	.	.	TGTGCCAGCATCCTAAGCGGTTATGGCGGGGAGCTGTTTTTT	CASILSGYGGELFF
TRBV10-3	TRBJ2-2	.	few	TGTGCCATCCGGAGAAACACCGGGGAGCTGTTTTTT	CAIRRNTGELFF
TRBV12-3/TRBV12-4	TRBJ2-1	TRBD2	.	TGTGCCAGCAGTTTGCCTCGTGAGGCGGGGGGTTACAATGAGCAGTTCTTC	CASSLPREAGGYNEQFF
TRBV6-2/TRBV6-3	TRBJ2-2	.	.	TGTGCCAGCACCCTCTCGGGAGTGGCCGGGGAGCTGTTTTTT	CASTLSGVAGELFF